These 26 T cell receptor beta chains were all obtained from the same sample, sequenced in a study of T cells in Graves' hyperthyroidism and ophthalmopathy. What was amplified from RNA transcripts were TCR beta CDR3 regions. When the TCR CDR3 underwent first-round RT-PCR, the HTBI primer set was used. TCRdb passed the multiplex PCR reads through MiXCR, listing each CDR3 protein once. The sample has roughly 260,000 distinct CDR3 sequences; roughly 15% are singletons. The sample consisted of blood. The receptors come from a woman aged 40 to 50 with Graves' hyperthyroidism that later progressed to Graves' ophthalmopathy.

This clonotype was recorded many times. V usage is TRBV10-3 and J usage is TRBJ2-2; weak D call: TRBD2 (6 bases). The CDR3 extends over 16 amino acids. With 3 bases removed from V and 5 bases from J, the gap between germline ends came to 16 bases. CDR1 is ENHRY and CDR2 is SYGVKD in the germline V gene. The DNA of the CDR3 is TGTGCCATCAGTGATGAGGGAGGAGTCGGGACCGGGGAGCTGTTTTTT. Encoded protein: CAISDEGGVGTGELFF.

At least ten counts were recorded for this clonotype. The rearrangement joins TRBV5-1 to TRBJ1-3; unclear D gene. The CDR3 has 15 amino acids. Germline lookup yields CDR1 SGHRS and CDR2 YFSETQ. Trimming shortened V by 0 bases and J by 0 bases, and 7 bases separated the two germline ends. CDR3 sequence reads: CASSLDPYSGNTIYF. The CDR3 region has the DNA TGCGCCAGCAGCTTGGACCCCTACTCTGGAAACACCATATATTTT.

The rearrangement joins TRBV2 to TRBJ1-2, with D possibly being TRBD1 (5 bases). The germline CDR1 and CDR2 sequences are SNHLY and FYNNEI. The length of the CDR3 is 13 residues. Trimming stripped 8 bases from V and 3 bases from J, with 13 bases between. The CDR3 sequence is CASPAPRDYGYTF. For the CDR3, the DNA is TGTGCCAGCCCTGCTCCCAGGGACTATGGCTACACCTTC. Variable domain in full (rest from reference TRBV2 and TRBJ1-2): EPEVTQTPSHQVTQMGQEVILRCVPISNHLYFYWYRQILGQKVEFLVSFYNNEISEKSEIFDDQFSVERPDGSNFTLKIRSTKLEDSAMYFCASPAPRDYGYTFGSGTRLTVV.

This clonotype was counted ten times or more. The V and J genes are TRBV2 and TRBJ2-3; no definite D call. The CDR3 has 11 residues. The V gene lost 4 bases and the J gene lost 6 bases, with 5 bases spanning the gap. CDR1 is SNHLY and CDR2 is FYNNEI in the germline V gene. CDR3 in DNA: TGTGCCAGCAGTGTGGAGGATACGCAGTATTTT. It specifies CASSVEDTQYF.

This clonotype showed up many times. The V gene is TRBV30, the J gene TRBJ2-7; 12 bases agree with TRBD1. This CDR3 comprises 14 residues. The V segment lost 1 base and the J segment 6 bases; nucleotides outside the gene matches: 4. Looked up from germline, CDR1 is GTSNPN and CDR2 is SVGIG (reference sequence). CDR3: CAWSEGQGAFEQYF. The CDR3 nucleotides read TGTGCCTGGAGTGAGGGACAGGGGGCTTTCGAGCAGTACTTC.

Concerning this clonotype: Its ends do not fully match the called genes, so a read error is possible. This chain links TRBV10-3 with TRBJ2-3; weak D call: TRBD2 (5 bases). This CDR3 comprises 17 residues. The V gene's germline CDR1 is ENHRY and CDR2 SYGVKD. CDR3 sequence (DNA): TGTGGCATCAGTGATTTTCCGGGAACAACACCGAGAGATACGCAGTATTTT. Protein product: CGISDFPGTTPRDTQYF.

This clonotype was observed at least ten times. J is TRBJ1-1 and V is TRBV4-1; the D is unclear. V gave up 1 base and J gave up 3 bases, with 18 bases separating them. CDR1 is MGHRA and CDR2 is YSYEKL in the germline V gene. This CDR3 region has 17 residues. CDR3 DNA: TGCGCCAGCAGCCAAGGAATACCCGGAGGTGGACACACTGAAGCTTTCTTT. As protein: CASSQGIPGGGHTEAFF.

This clonotype showed up many times. This chain connects TRBV2 to TRBJ2-2; D remains ambiguous. Trimming cost V 3 bases and J 4 bases, with 6 bases left between them. Per germline, CDR1 SNHLY and CDR2 FYNNEI. CDR3 size: 13 residues. For the CDR3, the DNA is TGTGCCAGCAGTGACAGGTCCACCGGGGAGCTGTTTTTT. Its protein product is CASSDRSTGELFF.

This clonotype was seen ten or more times. The rearrangement links TRBV25-1 to TRBJ2-7, with TRBD2 as a possible D gene (6 bases). Germline values: CDR1 MGHDK, CDR2 SYGVNS. The ends were cut back, 6 bases at V and 2 bases at J, with 14 bases in the middle. The CDR3 consists of 14 residues. CDR3 coding DNA: TGTGCCAGCAGCCAACCGGGGGTTCCCTACGAGCAGTACTTC. Amino acids: CASSQPGVPYEQYF.

This clonotype was seen ten or more times. V and J are TRBV28 and TRBJ2-3; D gene unclear. Germline assignment: CDR1 MDHEN and CDR2 SYDVKM. The V gene lost 7 bases and the J gene lost 2 bases, with 16 bases spanning the gap. This CDR3 is 15 amino acids long. CDR3 DNA: TGTGCCAGCATCCCCCCCTCCCTCCCCACAGATACGCAGTATTTT. It encodes CASIPPSLPTDTQYF.

There are many counts of this clonotype. The chain couples TRBV7-2 to TRBJ2-7, with 12 bases fitting TRBD1. The ends lost 5 bases at V and 7 bases at J; junction bases unmatched: 9. The CDR3 has 15 amino acids. Germline lookup yields CDR1 SGHTA and CDR2 FQGNSA. The CDR3 DNA follows: TGTGCCAGCAGCATCCTGGGACAGGGGGCAGGGGAGCAGTACTTC. This gives the protein CASSILGQGAGEQYF.

The rearrangement links TRBV19 to TRBJ2-1; 7 nucleotides align to TRBD2. This CDR3 has 15 residues. Germline CDR1 reads LNHDA; CDR2 reads SQIVND (reference sequence). V trimming: 4 bases; J trimming: 6 bases; junction bases outside the gene matches: 9. The CDR3, as DNA: TGTGCCAGTAGTACTGGGGGGGAGGTTCTCAATGAGCAGTTCTTC. It is translated as CASSTGGEVLNEQFF.

The gene calls are TRBV19 and TRBJ1-5; D is unresolved. The CDR3 loop spans 15 amino acids. From germline, CDR1 is LNHDA and CDR2 SQIVND (reference sequence). Trimming stripped 6 bases from V and 0 bases from J, with 12 bases between. The CDR3 protein is CASRPLGNSNQPQHF. CDR3 DNA sequence: TGTGCCAGTAGACCTCTGGGTAATAGCAATCAGCCCCAGCATTTT.

With respect to this clonotype: This may come from a read error, since a much larger clone is one base off. The rearrangement links TRBV5-1 to TRBJ2-1; 12 positions match TRBD2. This CDR3 has 18 residues. The V gene's germline CDR1 is SGHRS and CDR2 YFSETQ. V lost 6 bases and J lost 0; bases outside the gene matches: 10. CDR3 protein: CASNTRTSGINSYNEQFF. CDR3 in DNA: TGCGCCAGCAACACCAGGACTAGCGGGATCAACTCCTACAATGAGCAGTTCTTC.

This clonotype showed up just a few times. This sequence joins TRBV18 and TRBJ2-1, with 10 bases identical to TRBD2. Germline CDR1 is KGHSH and CDR2 is LQKENI. The CDR3 has 16 residues. J was trimmed by 6 bases and V by 0 bases; bases with no gene match: 5. CDR3 loop: CASSPPRLAGGNEQFF. CDR3 bases: TGTGCCAGCTCACCACCGAGATTAGCGGGAGGCAATGAGCAGTTCTTC.

This clonotype was observed at least ten times. The chain links TRBV5-1 to TRBJ2-1, with no clear D. The CDR3 is made up of 14 amino acids. The V gene's germline CDR1 is SGHRS and CDR2 YFSETQ. With 0 bases removed from V and 7 bases from J, the gap between germline ends came to 11 bases. The CDR3 coding sequence is TGCGCCAGCAGCTTGGAACAGAATGTTAATGAGCAGTTCTTC. Residues: CASSLEQNVNEQFF.

There are many counts of this clonotype. This chain joins TRBV6-1 and TRBJ2-7; 7 bases are shared with TRBD2. The CDR3 contains 14 residues. Looked up from germline, CDR1 is MNHNS and CDR2 is SASEGT. V was pared by 5 bases and J by 3 bases, with 7 bases of the junction left unmatched. CDR3 region: CASSSASGRYEQYF. The CDR3, as DNA: TGTGCCAGCAGTAGTGCTAGCGGACGCTACGAGCAGTACTTC.

The chain carries TRBV7-9 and TRBJ2-3; unclear D gene. The CDR3 totals 13 residues. V dropped 2 bases and J dropped 6 bases, with 9 bases sitting between them. Germline CDR1 SEHNR, CDR2 FQNEAQ (reference sequence). CDR3 DNA sequence: TGTGCCAGCAGCTTATATCTCCCGGATACGCAGTATTTT. Translation: CASSLYLPDTQYF.

As concerns this clonotype: This may arise from a read error, as a much more abundant clone is one base away. J is TRBJ2-5 and V is TRBV20-1; D might be TRBD1 or TRBD2, each matching 5 bases. Between the trimmed V and J ends, which lost 1 base and 7 bases, there was a span of 28 bases. Germline CDR1 DFQATT, CDR2 SNEGSKA (reference sequence). The length of the CDR3 is 18 residues. CDR3 bases: TGCAGTGCTAGAGCCTTCCGGGACCCTGACCCCTACCTAGGGACCCAGTACTTC. The encoded protein is CSARAFRDPDPYLGTQYF.

In this sample, this clonotype turned up many times. The chain combines TRBV7-8 with TRBJ2-3; unclear D gene. Germline V gene sequence: CDR1 SGHVS, CDR2 FQNEAQ. Trimming removed 1 base at V and 0 bases at J, with 8 bases between. This CDR3 is built from 15 residues. The CDR3 spells CASSLDGDSTDTQYF. DNA for the CDR3: TGTGCCAGCAGCTTAGACGGAGACAGCACAGATACGCAGTATTTT. The variable domain in full, completed from reference TRBV7-8 and TRBJ2-3, reads GAGVSQSPRYKVAKRGQDVALRCDPISGHVSLFWYQQALGQGPEFLTYFQNEAQLDKSGLPSDRFFAERPEGSVSTLKIQRTQQEDSAVYLCASSLDGDSTDTQYFGPGTRLTVL.

This clonotype was seen many times. The genes are TRBV7-8 and TRBJ2-7; TRBD2 matches 11 bases. Germline CDR1 reads SGHVS; CDR2 reads FQNEAQ. V dropped 5 bases and J dropped 3; count of bases not matched to a gene: 6. The CDR3 totals 15 residues. DNA of the CDR3: TGTGCCAGCAGCATCGGACTAGCGGGCTTCTACGAGCAGTACTTC. Translation: CASSIGLAGFYEQYF. Full variable domain (outside the CDR3, taken from reference TRBV7-8 and TRBJ2-7): GAGVSQSPRYKVAKRGQDVALRCDPISGHVSLFWYQQALGQGPEFLTYFQNEAQLDKSGLPSDRFFAERPEGSVSTLKIQRTQQEDSAVYLCASSIGLAGFYEQYFGPGTRLTVT.

This clonotype was observed many times. The chain joins TRBV27 to TRBJ2-1; D gene ambiguous. Germline V gene data show CDR1 as MNHEY and CDR2 as SMNVEV (reference sequence). Trimming pared 7 bases from V and 3 bases from J, leaving 4 bases between. The CDR3 covers 11 residues. The CDR3 here is CASTNYNEQFF. The CDR3 coding sequence is TGTGCCAGCACAAACTACAATGAGCAGTTCTTC.

This clonotype has ten or more counts. J is TRBJ2-5 and V is TRBV20-1; D might be TRBD1 or TRBD2, each matching 5 bases. CDR1 DFQATT and CDR2 SNEGSKA come from the germline V gene (reference sequence). V dropped 0 bases and J dropped 4 bases, with 18 bases sitting between them. The CDR3 length is 16 residues. The CDR3 DNA reads TGCAGTGCTAGAGATATGAGGGGTAAAAGGTCAGAGACCCAGTACTTC. Encoded protein: CSARDMRGKRSETQYF.

This clonotype was observed many times. V and J are TRBV20-1 and TRBJ1-6, with D hard to call. The CDR3 is 16 residues long. V lost 6 bases to trimming and J lost 5 bases, with 20 bases between them. Germline V lookup: CDR1 DFQATT, CDR2 SNEGSKA (reference sequence). CDR3 amino acids: CSAKMASFVHNSPLHF. CDR3 coding DNA: TGCAGTGCCAAGATGGCTTCATTTGTGCATAATTCACCCCTCCACTTT.

The table lists this clonotype with a count of one. Since a much larger clone is just one base distant, this may be a read error. This chain links TRBV9 with TRBJ2-7, with D maybe TRBD2 (5 bases). Trimming took 3 bases from V and 6 from J, leaving 13 bases between them. The CDR3 is made up of 13 amino acids. Germline-derived CDR1 and CDR2 are SGDLS and YYNGEE. CDR3 bases: TGTGCCAGCAGCGCCGGGGAGTCTTGCGAGCAGTACTTC. It is translated as CASSAGESCEQYF. Full variable domain (rest looked up from reference TRBV9 and TRBJ2-7): DSGVTQTPKHLITATGQRVTLRCSPRSGDLSVYWYQQSLDQGLQFLIQYYNGEERAKGNILERFSAQQFPDLHSELNLSSLELGDSALYFCASSAGESCEQYFGPGTRLTVT.

This clonotype has ten or more counts. The chain has TRBV7-3 and TRBJ2-3; D may be TRBD1 (5 bases). Trimming removed 2 bases from V and 3 bases from J, with 12 bases in between. The CDR3 has 15 residues. Germline loops: CDR1 SGHTA, CDR2 FQGTGA. The DNA of the CDR3 is TGTGCCAGCAGCTTATCAGGGATGTGGACAGATACGCAGTATTTT. It is translated as CASSLSGMWTDTQYF.